This TCR beta chain was recovered during a study of T-cell reconstitution after alpha-beta-depleted transplantation in children. Study-level points and caveats: Approximately two months post-transplant, alpha-beta T cells reportedly originated from several hundred expanded graft clones. Counts and diversity of T cells one year after transplant came mostly from newly produced T cells.

V was pared by 6 bases and J by 1 base, with 8 bases between. Germline V gene data show CDR1 as MNHEY and CDR2 as SMNVEV (reference sequence). There are 13 residues in the CDR3. This clonotype occurred many times. The antigen is not known. The library targeted TCRbeta and was prepared with unique molecular identifiers. TCRdb re-derived calls from the PCR reads in MiXCR, one entry per CDR3 protein. In the table there are more than 400,000 distinct CDR3 sequences, approximately 10% of which are singletons. This chain connects TRBV27 to TRBJ2-3, with D uncertain. The sequence was collected from a female patient aged 2-15 years who had a stem cell transplant for aplastic anemia, so the T cells may come from the graft donor. The sample consisted of PBMCs, mostly from graft donor cells, taken 180 days after TCRalphabeta/CD19-depleted stem cell transplant. In DNA form, the CDR3 reads TGTGCCAGCAGACCCAGAGGCACAGATACGCAGTATTTT. Translated: CASRPRGTDTQYF.